This entry features one T cell receptor (beta chain) sequence. As yet, its antigen is unknown. This record belongs to a study of somatic mutations in cytotoxic T cells in rheumatoid arthritis. Overall study findings and caveats: A finding that went unadjusted for multiple comparisons was the slight underrepresentation of TRBV07 in rheumatoid arthritis patients. The study found CD8+ clonality increased with age in rheumatoid arthritis patients, not healthy controls.

The CDR3 is made up of 13 amino acids. CDR1 and CDR2 from the germline V gene are MDHEN and SYDVKM. The V gene lost 5 bases and the J gene lost 2 bases, with 10 bases spanning the gap. The healthy control blood donors were around 51% female, with median age around 60 years (range about 20-75). TCRdb's table, derived via immunoSEQ multiplex PCR, lists solely in-frame clones and lacks some. The data hold tens of thousands of clones, with less than 85% observed a single time. The source material was CD8+ T cells sorted from blood. The sequence derives from a man in his forties in good health. The rearrangement joins TRBV28 to TRBJ2-7; D unclear. CDR3 coding DNA: TGTGCCAGCAGTCCCCCCTGGACCTACGAGCAGTACTTC. It translates to CASSPPWTYEQYF.